This T cell receptor beta chain originates from a study of metastatic and nonmetastatic thyroid tumors. On the study more broadly: Malignant thyroid and benign thyroid patients provided blood and tumor or nodule tissue whose repertoires were compared.

Study processing details: CDR3 differences across clinicopathological groups were used to build a distant-metastasis classifier for papillary thyroid cancer. TCRdb re-analyzed the PCR reads using MiXCR. Clone size and V and J calls follow TCRdb, not the original study. Of roughly 40,000 clones detected, 20% to 25% appear once; the ten largest clones hold more than 14%. Before thyroid surgery, none of the patients had received any treatment. From germline, CDR1 is MNHEY and CDR2 SVGEGT. There are 16 residues in the CDR3. This clone was picked up many times. This clone may be a read error of a much larger clone one base away.

The chain joins TRBV6-2 or TRBV6-3 to TRBJ2-2; TRBD2 aligns across 9 bases. The sample was tumor tissue. The receptor was isolated from a female donor with papillary thyroid cancer or a benign thyroid nodule (not recorded which). Some clones in this sample may be carry-over from other donors' samples. The CDR3 protein is CASSYPAGGNTGELLF. DNA for the CDR3: TGTGCCAGCAGTTACCCAGCGGGGGGTAACACCGGGGAGCTGCTTTTT.